The entry below describes one T cell receptor (beta chain). The antigen this receptor binds is unknown. No quality values exist for individual bases; no much larger clone is one base distant. Thawed PBMCs were FACS-sorted into unstimulated Tregs (CD4+CD25+CD127-), CD4+ non-Tregs (CD4+CD25-), CD4 cells and CD8 cells. Prior to Treg sorting, thawed PBMCs were rested overnight at 37 degrees C with roughly 200 IU/ml IL-2. Healthy control blood came either as purchased buffy coats or from healthy volunteers. Healthy control blood was processed to PBMCs by Ficoll density gradient and cryopreserved, and patient PBMCs were collected before and after transplant. The data originate from a study of Tregs in tolerant kidney transplant recipients (dated by TCRdb to about 2019). Looking at the study overall: Before combined kidney and bone marrow transplantation, this study identified donor-specific regulatory T cells using TCRbeta sequencing and then followed those same cells after transplant. TCRbeta repertoire sequencing was used in a few healthy controls to compare several ways of expanding Tregs specific for an allogeneic donor.

The study at large found these results: Expanding Tregs with activated donor B cells appeared to identify the most biologically relevant and donor-specific TCRbeta repertoire. Biological reproducibility was not directly assessed, although technical replication error appeared to be minimal. The study was limited by small patient numbers, and the findings need validation in larger populations and under other immunosuppression protocols.

V has 2 bases trimmed and J has 5 bases trimmed; junction bases matching no gene number 0. Reading the germline V gene gives CDR1 SGHTA and CDR2 FQGTGA. CDR3 length: 14 amino acids, cysteine to phenylalanine. Left in the record is the CDR3 DNA by itself, 42 bases read in frame from the first base. Genomic DNA was extracted from sorted cells with the QIAGEN DNeasy Blood and Tissue Kit for TCRbeta CDR3 sequencing. High-throughput TCRbeta CDR3 sequencing was carried out commercially through immunoSEQ, with PCR amplification with bias correction and internal controls included. Concerning the study's data processing: Unique productive TCRbeta sequences were defined by CDR3 nucleotide sequence when primers matched and otherwise by CDR3 amino acid sequence together with Vbeta and Jbeta genes. To correct sorting error, sequences shared between sorted populations at a frequency ratio of 2:1 or less were removed; the rest were assigned to the higher population. Donor-reactive sequences were defined as at least 5-fold expanded in CFSE-low cells versus unstimulated cells, with frequency of at least 0.01% in CFSE-low cells. Jensen-Shannon divergence calculated on the top 100 TCRbeta sequences ranked by frequency was used to measure repertoire divergence. For samples with multiple sequencing runs, sorting error was corrected in each run separately before the runs were combined. The table comes from immuneACCESS by way of TCRdb, which keeps in-frame sequences with V and J called. Part of the clones is missing from these tables; in studies checked, under half for an unresolved V gene and the rest for unknown reasons. V, J and clone size are those of that table, while D and trimming were read from the DNA. Recorded for this sample are 50,000 or so clones; around 90% of them occurred a single time. About 0.71% of the sample belongs to the ten largest clones.

The sequence derives from a human donor in good health. The chain uses TRBV7-3 and TRBJ2-5, with TRBD2 matching 12 junction bases. Material: Tregs from blood. The sequence in DNA is TGTGCCAGCAGCTTAGGGACTAGCGGGGAGACCCAGTACTTC. Protein translation: CASSLGTSGETQYF.